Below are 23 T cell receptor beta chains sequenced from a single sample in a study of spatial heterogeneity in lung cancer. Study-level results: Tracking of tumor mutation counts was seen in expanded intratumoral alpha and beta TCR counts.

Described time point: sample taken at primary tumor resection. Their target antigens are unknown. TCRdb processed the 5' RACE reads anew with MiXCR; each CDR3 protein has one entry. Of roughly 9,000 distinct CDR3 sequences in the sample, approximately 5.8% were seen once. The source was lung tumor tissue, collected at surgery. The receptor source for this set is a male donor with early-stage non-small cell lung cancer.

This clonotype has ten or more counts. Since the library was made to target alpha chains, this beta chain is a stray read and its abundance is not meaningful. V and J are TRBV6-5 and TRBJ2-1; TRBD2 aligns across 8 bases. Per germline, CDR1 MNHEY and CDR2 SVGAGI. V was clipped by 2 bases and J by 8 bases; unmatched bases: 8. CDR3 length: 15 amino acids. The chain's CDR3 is CASSYRSGSGDEQFF. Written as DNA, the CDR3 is TGTGCCAGCAGTTACCGAAGCGGGAGCGGCGATGAGCAGTTCTTC.

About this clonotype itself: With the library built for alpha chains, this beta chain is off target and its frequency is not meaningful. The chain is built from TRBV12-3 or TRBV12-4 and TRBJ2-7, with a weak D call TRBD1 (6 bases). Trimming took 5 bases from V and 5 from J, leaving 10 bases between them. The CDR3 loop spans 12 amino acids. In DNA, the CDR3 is TGTGCCAGCAGTGTACAGGGCGACGAGCAGTACTTC. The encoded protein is CASSVQGDEQYF.

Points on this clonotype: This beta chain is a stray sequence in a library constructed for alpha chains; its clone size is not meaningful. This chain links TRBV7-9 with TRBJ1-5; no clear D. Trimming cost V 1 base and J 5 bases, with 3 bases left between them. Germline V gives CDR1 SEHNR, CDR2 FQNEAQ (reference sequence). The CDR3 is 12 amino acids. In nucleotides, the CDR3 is TGTGCCAGCAGCTTAGGGGATCAGCCCCAGCATTTT. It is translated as CASSLGDQPQHF.

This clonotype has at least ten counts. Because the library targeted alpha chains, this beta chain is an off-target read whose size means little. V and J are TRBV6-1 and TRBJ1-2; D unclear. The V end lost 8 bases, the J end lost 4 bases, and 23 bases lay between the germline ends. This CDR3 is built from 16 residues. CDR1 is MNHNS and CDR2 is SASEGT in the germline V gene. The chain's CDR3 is CASPIQRGVSVYGYTF. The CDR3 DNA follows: TGTGCCAGCCCCATTCAACGGGGAGTCTCGGTCTATGGCTACACCTTC.

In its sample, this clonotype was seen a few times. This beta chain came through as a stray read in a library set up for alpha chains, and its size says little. The CDR3 nucleotides read TGTGCCAGCAGCGTAGCAGGGGAGATCTACGAGCAGTACTTC. Protein sequence: CASSVAGEIYEQYF. This chain uses TRBV9 with TRBJ2-7; D may be TRBD1 (6 bases). This CDR3 has 14 residues. The germline CDR1 and CDR2 sequences are SGDLS and YYNGEE. Trimming took 0 bases from V and 3 from J, leaving 10 bases between them.

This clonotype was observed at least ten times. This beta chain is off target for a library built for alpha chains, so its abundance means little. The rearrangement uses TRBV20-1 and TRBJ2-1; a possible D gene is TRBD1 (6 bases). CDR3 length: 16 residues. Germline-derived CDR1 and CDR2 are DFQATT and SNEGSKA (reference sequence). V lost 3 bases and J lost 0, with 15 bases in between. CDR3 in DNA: TGCAGTGCTAGGAGCCGACAGGCAAGCTCCTACAATGAGCAGTTCTTC. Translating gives CSARSRQASSYNEQFF.

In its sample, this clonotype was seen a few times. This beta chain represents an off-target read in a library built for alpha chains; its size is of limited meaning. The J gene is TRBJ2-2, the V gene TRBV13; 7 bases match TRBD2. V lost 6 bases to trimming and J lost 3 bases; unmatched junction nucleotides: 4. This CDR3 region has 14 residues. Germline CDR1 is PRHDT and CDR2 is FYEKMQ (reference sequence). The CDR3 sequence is CASRSRGDTGELFF. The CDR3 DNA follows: TGTGCCAGCAGGAGTCGGGGGGACACCGGGGAGCTGTTTTTT.

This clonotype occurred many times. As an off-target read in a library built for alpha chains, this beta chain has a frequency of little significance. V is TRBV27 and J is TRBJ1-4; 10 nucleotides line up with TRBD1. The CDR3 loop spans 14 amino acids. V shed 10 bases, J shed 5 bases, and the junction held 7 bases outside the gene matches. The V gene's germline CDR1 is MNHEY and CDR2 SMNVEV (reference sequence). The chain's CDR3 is CAIGTGVMNEKLFF. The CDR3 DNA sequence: TGTGCCATCGGGACAGGGGTTATGAATGAAAAACTGTTTTTT.

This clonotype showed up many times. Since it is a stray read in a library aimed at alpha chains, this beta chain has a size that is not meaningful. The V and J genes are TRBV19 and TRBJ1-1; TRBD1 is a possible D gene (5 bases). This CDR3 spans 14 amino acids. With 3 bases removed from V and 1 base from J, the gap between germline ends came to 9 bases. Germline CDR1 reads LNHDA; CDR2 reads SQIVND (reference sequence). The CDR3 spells CASSIGGRNTEAFF. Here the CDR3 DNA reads TGTGCCAGTAGTATTGGGGGACGGAACACTGAAGCTTTCTTT.

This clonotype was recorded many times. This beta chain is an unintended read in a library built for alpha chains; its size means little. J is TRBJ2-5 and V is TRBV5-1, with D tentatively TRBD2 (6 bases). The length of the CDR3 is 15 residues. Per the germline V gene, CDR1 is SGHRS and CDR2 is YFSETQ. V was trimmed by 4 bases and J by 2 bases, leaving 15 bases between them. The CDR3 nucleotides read TGCGCCAGCAGCGAGGAGGGGAGAAGGCAAGAGACCCAGTACTTC. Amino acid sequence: CASSEEGRRQETQYF. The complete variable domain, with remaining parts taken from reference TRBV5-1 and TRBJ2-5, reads KAGVTQTPRYLIKTRGQQVTLSCSPISGHRSVSWYQQTPGQGLQFLFEYFSETQRNKGNFPGRFSGRQFSNSRSEMNVSTLELGDSALYLCASSEEGRRQETQYFGPGTRLLVL.

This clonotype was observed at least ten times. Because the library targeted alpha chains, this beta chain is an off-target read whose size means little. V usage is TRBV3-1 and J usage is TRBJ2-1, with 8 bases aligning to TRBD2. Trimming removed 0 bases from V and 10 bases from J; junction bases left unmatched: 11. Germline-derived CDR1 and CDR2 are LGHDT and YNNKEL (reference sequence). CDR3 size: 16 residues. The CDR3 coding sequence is TGTGCCAGCAGCCAAGATTGGAGCGGGAGCGCTTCCGAGCAGTTCTTC. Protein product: CASSQDWSGSASEQFF.

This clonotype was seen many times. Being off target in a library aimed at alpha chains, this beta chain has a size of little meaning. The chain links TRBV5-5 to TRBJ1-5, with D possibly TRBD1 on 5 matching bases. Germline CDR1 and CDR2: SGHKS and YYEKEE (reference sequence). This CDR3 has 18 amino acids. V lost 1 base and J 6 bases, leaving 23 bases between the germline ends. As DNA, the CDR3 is TGTGCCAGCAGCTTGTATTTGGTCCGGGACCTGGGGGGTCAGCCCCAGCATTTT. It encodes CASSLYLVRDLGGQPQHF.

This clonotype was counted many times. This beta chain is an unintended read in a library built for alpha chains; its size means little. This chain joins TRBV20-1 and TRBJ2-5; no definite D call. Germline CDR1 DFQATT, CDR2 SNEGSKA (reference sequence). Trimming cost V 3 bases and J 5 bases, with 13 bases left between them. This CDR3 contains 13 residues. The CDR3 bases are TGCAGTGCTAGCCCCGTGTTGCGGGAGACCCAGTACTTC. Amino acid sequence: CSASPVLRETQYF.

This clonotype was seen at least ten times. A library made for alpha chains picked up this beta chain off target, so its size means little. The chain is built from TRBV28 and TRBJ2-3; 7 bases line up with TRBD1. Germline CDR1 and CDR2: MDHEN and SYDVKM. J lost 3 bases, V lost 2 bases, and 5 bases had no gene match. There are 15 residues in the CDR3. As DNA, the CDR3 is TGTGCCAGCAGTTTAACAAGGGGGCGGACAGATACGCAGTATTTT. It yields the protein CASSLTRGRTDTQYF.

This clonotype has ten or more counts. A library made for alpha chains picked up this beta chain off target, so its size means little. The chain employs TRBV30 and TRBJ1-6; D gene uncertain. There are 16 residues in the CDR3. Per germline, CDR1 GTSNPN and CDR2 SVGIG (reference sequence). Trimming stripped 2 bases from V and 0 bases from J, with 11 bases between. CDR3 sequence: CAWSTGGSSYNSPLHF. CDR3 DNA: TGTGCCTGGAGTACCGGAGGGAGCTCCTATAATTCACCCCTCCACTTT. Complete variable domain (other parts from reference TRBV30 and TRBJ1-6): SQTIHQWPATLVQPVGSPLSLECTVEGTSNPNLYWYRQAAGRGLQLLFYSVGIGQISSEVPQNLSASRPQDRQFILSSKKLLLSDSGFYLCAWSTGGSSYNSPLHFGNGTRLTVT.

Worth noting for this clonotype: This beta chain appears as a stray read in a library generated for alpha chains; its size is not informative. CDR3 DNA sequence: TGTGCCAGCAGCCAAGAAGCCGCGCTCGCGGGAAAGTGGCATGAGCAGTTCTTC. This codes for CASSQEAALAGKWHEQFF. The chain is built from TRBV3-1 and TRBJ2-1; D is possibly TRBD2 (6 bases). The CDR3 contains 18 residues. Per the germline V gene, CDR1 is LGHDT and CDR2 is YNNKEL (reference sequence). V shed 0 bases and J shed 8 bases, with 23 bases lying between them.

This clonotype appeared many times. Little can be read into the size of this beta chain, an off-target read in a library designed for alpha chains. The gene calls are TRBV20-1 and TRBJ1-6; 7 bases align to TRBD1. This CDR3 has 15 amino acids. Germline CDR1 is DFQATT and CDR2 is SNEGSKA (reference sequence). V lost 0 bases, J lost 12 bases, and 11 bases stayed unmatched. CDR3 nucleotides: TGCAGTGCTAGAGATCGGGACAGCCTCTTTAGACCCCTCCACTTT. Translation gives CSARDRDSLFRPLHF.

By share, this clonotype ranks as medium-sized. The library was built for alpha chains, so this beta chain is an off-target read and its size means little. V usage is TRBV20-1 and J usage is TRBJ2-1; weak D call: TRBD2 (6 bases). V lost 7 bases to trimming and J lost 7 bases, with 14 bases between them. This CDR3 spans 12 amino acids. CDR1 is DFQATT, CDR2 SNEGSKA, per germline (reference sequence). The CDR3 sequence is CSGGNGVNEQFF. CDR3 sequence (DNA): TGCAGTGGCGGGAATGGGGTTAATGAGCAGTTCTTC.

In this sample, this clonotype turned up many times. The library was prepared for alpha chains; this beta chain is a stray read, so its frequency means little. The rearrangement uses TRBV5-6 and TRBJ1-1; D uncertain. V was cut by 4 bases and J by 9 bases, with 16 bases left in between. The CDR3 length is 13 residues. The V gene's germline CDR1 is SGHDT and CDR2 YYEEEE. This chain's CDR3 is CASSSAGPMQAFF. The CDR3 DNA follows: TGTGCCAGCAGCAGTGCTGGGCCAATGCAAGCTTTCTTT.

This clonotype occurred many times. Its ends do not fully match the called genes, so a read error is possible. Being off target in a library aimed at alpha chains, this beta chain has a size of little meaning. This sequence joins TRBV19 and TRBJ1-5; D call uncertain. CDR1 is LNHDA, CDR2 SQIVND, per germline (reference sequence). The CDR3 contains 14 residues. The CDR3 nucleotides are TGTGCCAGTAGTGCCCGGTTATCGGATCAGCGCCAGCATTTT. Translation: CASSARLSDQRQHF.

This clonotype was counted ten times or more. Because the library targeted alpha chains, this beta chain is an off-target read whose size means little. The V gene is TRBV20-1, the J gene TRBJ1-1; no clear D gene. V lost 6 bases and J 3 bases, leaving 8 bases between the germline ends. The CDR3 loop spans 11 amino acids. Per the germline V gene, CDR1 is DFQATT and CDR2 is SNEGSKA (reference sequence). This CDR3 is CSAPGYTEAFF. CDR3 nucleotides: TGCAGTGCACCGGGATACACTGAAGCTTTCTTT.

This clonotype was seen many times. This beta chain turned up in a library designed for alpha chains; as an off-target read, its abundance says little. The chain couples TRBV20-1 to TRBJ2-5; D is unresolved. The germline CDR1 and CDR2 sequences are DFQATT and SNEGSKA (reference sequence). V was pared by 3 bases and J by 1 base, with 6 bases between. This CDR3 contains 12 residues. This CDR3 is CSARGIQETQYF. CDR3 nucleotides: TGCAGTGCTAGGGGAATCCAAGAGACCCAGTACTTC.

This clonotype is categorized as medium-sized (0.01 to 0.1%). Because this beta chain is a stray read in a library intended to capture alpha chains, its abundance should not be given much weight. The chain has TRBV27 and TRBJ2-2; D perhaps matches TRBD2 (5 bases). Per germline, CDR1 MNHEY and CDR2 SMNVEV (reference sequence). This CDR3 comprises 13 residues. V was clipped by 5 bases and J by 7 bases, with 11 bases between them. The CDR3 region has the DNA TGTGCCAGCAGTGAGCGGCCTAGCGGGGAGCTGTTTTTT. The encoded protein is CASSERPSGELFF.